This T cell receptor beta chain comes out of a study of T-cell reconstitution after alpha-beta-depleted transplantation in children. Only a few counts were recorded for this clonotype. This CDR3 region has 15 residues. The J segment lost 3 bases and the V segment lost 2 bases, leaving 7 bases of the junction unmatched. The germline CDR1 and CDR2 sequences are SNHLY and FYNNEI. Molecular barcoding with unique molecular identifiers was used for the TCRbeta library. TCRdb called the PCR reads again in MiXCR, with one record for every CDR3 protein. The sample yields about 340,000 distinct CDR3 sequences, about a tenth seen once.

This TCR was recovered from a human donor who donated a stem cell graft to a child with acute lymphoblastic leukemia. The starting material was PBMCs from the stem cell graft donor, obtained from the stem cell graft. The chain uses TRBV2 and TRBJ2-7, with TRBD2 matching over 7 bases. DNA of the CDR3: TGTGCCAGCAGTGAAAGCCTAGCGGACCTCTACGAGCAGTACTTC. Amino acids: CASSESLADLYEQYF.